What follows are 30 T cell receptor beta chains derived from one specimen sequenced in a study of T-cell reconstitution after alpha-beta-depleted transplantation in children. As it was prepared, the TCRbeta library received unique molecular identifiers. TCRdb used MiXCR to reprocess the PCR reads, holding one entry per CDR3 protein. The data contain some 520,000 distinct CDR3 sequences, about 31% of them singletons. The sequencing here drew on PBMCs from the stem cell graft donor, taken from the stem cell graft. The receptor source for this set is a human donor who donated a stem cell graft to a child with aplastic anemia.

This clonotype turned up a few times. The V gene is TRBV12-3 or TRBV12-4, the J gene TRBJ2-7; the match to TRBD1 covers 7 bases. V shed 4 bases and J 6 bases; nucleotides not matched to a gene: 3. CDR3 length: 12 amino acids. The CDR3: CASSSQGTEQYV. The CDR3 nucleotides read TGTGCCAGCAGTTCACAGGGGACCGAGCAGTACGTC.

This clonotype has more than one count but fewer than ten. A read error may account for a junction end that differs from germline. The V and J genes are TRBV12-3 or TRBV12-4 and TRBJ2-6; TRBD1 agrees at 7 bases. The CDR3 consists of 15 residues. Here the CDR3 DNA reads TGTGCCAGCAGCTTAGACAGGGCATCATACAACGTCCTGACTTTC. Translating it yields CASSLDRASYNVLTF.

V and J are TRBV7-2 and TRBJ2-3; 10 bases fit TRBD2. This CDR3 contains 17 residues. Germline V lookup: CDR1 SGHTA, CDR2 FQGNSA. J gave up 2 bases and V 4 bases, and 9 bases lay outside the gene matches. The CDR3 DNA sequence: TGTGCCAGCAGCTCCCCTTCTAGCGGGAGTGACACAGATACGCAGTATTTT. Its translation: CASSSPSSGSDTDTQYF.

This clonotype turned up a few times. The chain links TRBV30 to TRBJ1-5, with D unclear. The length of the CDR3 is 14 residues. V lost 0 bases, J lost 0 bases, and 6 bases lay in between. Germline CDR1 is GTSNPN and CDR2 is SVGIG (reference sequence). The DNA of the CDR3 is TGTGCCTGGAGTGTGTCCTATAGCAATCAGCCCCAGCATTTT. Amino acid sequence: CAWSVSYSNQPQHF. Combining the CDR3 with reference TRBV30 and TRBJ1-5 gives the whole variable domain SQTIHQWPATLVQPVGSPLSLECTVEGTSNPNLYWYRQAAGRGLQLLFYSVGIGQISSEVPQNLSASRPQDRQFILSSKKLLLSDSGFYLCAWSVSYSNQPQHFGDGTRLSIL.

This clonotype came up a few times. CDR3 residues: CASSPSVGQGSYEQYF. The CDR3 DNA follows: TGTGCCAGCAGTCCCTCAGTTGGACAGGGATCCTACGAGCAGTACTTC. J is TRBJ2-7 and V is TRBV27, with 8 nucleotides matching TRBD1. J lost 1 base, V lost 5 bases, and 10 bases had no gene match. The length of the CDR3 is 16 residues. Germline CDR1 reads MNHEY; CDR2 reads SMNVEV (reference sequence).

A few counts support this clonotype. The chain has TRBV6-5 and TRBJ1-2, with 10 bases matching TRBD1. CDR1 is MNHEY and CDR2 is SVGAGI in the germline V gene. The trim removed 6 bases at V and 8 bases at J, leaving 9 bases unmatched. The CDR3 runs 14 residues. As DNA, the CDR3 is TGTGCCAGCAGCCGAGGGACAGGGGTTGGGGGCTACACCTTC. This gives the protein CASSRGTGVGGYTF.

This clonotype was seen a handful of times. The chain is built from TRBV7-3 and TRBJ2-2; 7 bases fit TRBD1. From germline, CDR1 is SGHTA and CDR2 FQGTGA. V dropped 2 bases and J dropped 6; count of bases not matched to a gene: 12. This CDR3 contains 17 residues. CDR3 in amino acids: CASSLPKTGPVAGELFF. CDR3 nucleotides: TGTGCCAGCAGCTTACCAAAGACAGGGCCGGTGGCCGGGGAGCTGTTTTTT.

The chain couples TRBV5-1 to TRBJ1-1; D is undetermined. Germline lookup yields CDR1 SGHRS and CDR2 YFSETQ. With 0 bases removed from V and 0 bases from J, the gap between germline ends came to 12 bases. The CDR3 totals 16 residues. This CDR3 is CASSLASVRMNTEAFF. CDR3 DNA sequence: TGCGCCAGCAGCTTGGCCTCCGTCAGGATGAACACTGAAGCTTTCTTT.

This clonotype appeared a few times. The chain has TRBV20-1 and TRBJ2-1; TRBD2 aligns across 7 bases. V lost 2 bases to trimming and J lost 15 bases; unmatched junction nucleotides: 13. The germline CDR1 and CDR2 sequences are DFQATT and SNEGSKA (reference sequence). The CDR3 length is 13 residues. CDR3 nucleotide sequence: TGCAGTGCTAGACTAGCGGAAGTGGGACCTCCGTTCTTC. Translation gives CSARLAEVGPPFF.

CDR3 coding DNA: TGCAGTGCTAGAGATGGACAGAACTATGGCTACACCTTC. Translation: CSARDGQNYGYTF. V gene TRBV20-1 combines with J gene TRBJ1-2, with D possibly TRBD1 on 6 matching bases. CDR3 length: 13 residues. Germline loops: CDR1 DFQATT, CDR2 SNEGSKA (reference sequence). The ends were cut back, 0 bases at V and 2 bases at J, with 7 bases in the middle.

The chain uses TRBV20-1 and TRBJ1-2; 8 positions agree with TRBD1. V lost 5 bases, J lost 5 bases, and 10 bases stayed unmatched. Germline loops: CDR1 DFQATT, CDR2 SNEGSKA (reference sequence). The CDR3 sequence is 14 residues long. This CDR3 reads CSAHMTGEGYGYTF. CDR3 nucleotide sequence: TGCAGTGCTCATATGACAGGGGAAGGGTATGGCTACACCTTC.

This clonotype was seen ten or more times. The chain links TRBV20-1 to TRBJ2-5; D is unclear. CDR3 length: 13 amino acids. Trimming took 4 bases from V and 2 from J, leaving 11 bases between them. CDR1 and CDR2 from the germline V gene are DFQATT and SNEGSKA (reference sequence). The chain's CDR3 is CSANLHGQETQYF. As DNA, the CDR3 is TGCAGTGCTAACCTCCATGGACAAGAGACCCAGTACTTC.

The V call is TRBV11-2, the J call TRBJ1-4, with TRBD1 matching over 9 bases. J was trimmed by 7 bases and V by 6 bases; bases with no gene match: 3. CDR3 length: 13 amino acids. Germline-derived CDR1 and CDR2 are SGHAT and FQNNGV. The CDR3 nucleotides read TGTGCCAGCAGTGGACAGGGGCGTGAAAAACTGTTTTTT. Its translation: CASSGQGREKLFF.

This clonotype has more than one count but fewer than ten. As DNA, the CDR3 is TGCAGTGCTAGAGATAACAATGAGCAGTTCTTC. It yields the protein CSARDNNEQFF. This sequence joins TRBV20-1 and TRBJ2-1; D ambiguous. This CDR3 is 11 amino acids long. The V and J ends lost 0 bases and 5 bases respectively, with 2 bases between them. Looked up from germline, CDR1 is DFQATT and CDR2 is SNEGSKA (reference sequence).

This clonotype was observed a few times. The V gene is TRBV20-1, the J gene TRBJ1-1; tentatively, D is TRBD1 (5 bases). The V end was cut by 5 bases, the J end by 1 base, with 8 bases between. Germline V gene lookup returns CDR1 DFQATT and CDR2 SNEGSKA (reference sequence). The CDR3 loop spans 12 amino acids. The CDR3: CSAWDANTEAFF. In DNA form, the CDR3 reads TGCAGTGCTTGGGACGCGAACACTGAAGCTTTCTTT.

This chain connects TRBV20-1 to TRBJ2-7, with TRBD2 matching 9 bases. V shed 0 bases, J shed 4 bases, and the junction held 7 bases outside the gene matches. This CDR3 has 15 amino acids. Germline CDR1 is DFQATT and CDR2 is SNEGSKA (reference sequence). CDR3 protein: CSARDLSSGTYEQYF. As DNA, the CDR3 is TGCAGTGCTAGAGATCTCTCTAGCGGGACTTACGAGCAGTACTTC.

The J gene is TRBJ2-1, the V gene TRBV19, with 10 bases lining up with TRBD1. CDR3 length equals 15 residues. V lost 5 bases to trimming and J lost 3 bases; unmatched junction nucleotides: 4. Germline CDR1 is LNHDA and CDR2 is SQIVND (reference sequence). The CDR3 spells CASSVGQGLYNEQFF. The CDR3 nucleotides read TGTGCCAGTAGTGTGGGACAGGGGCTCTACAATGAGCAGTTCTTC.

The chain carries TRBV5-5 and TRBJ2-3, with TRBD1 identical over 8 bases. The CDR3 loop spans 15 amino acids. Germline-derived CDR1 and CDR2 are SGHKS and YYEKEE (reference sequence). After removal of 2 bases from V and 3 bases from J, the junction contained 5 bases not matched to a gene. The CDR3 DNA sequence: TGTGCCAGCAGCTTTTCGACAGGGGAAACAGATACGCAGTATTTT. It encodes CASSFSTGETDTQYF. Supplemented by reference TRBV5-5 and TRBJ2-3, the full variable domain reads DAGVTQSPTHLIKTRGQQVTLRCSPISGHKSVSWYQQVLGQGPQFIFQYYEKEERGRGNFPDRFSARQFPNYSSELNVNALLLGDSALYLCASSFSTGETDTQYFGPGTRLTVL.

In nucleotides, the CDR3 is TGTGCCAGTAGTATACGACTAGACTACAATGAGCAGTTCTTC. Translation: CASSIRLDYNEQFF. This sequence joins TRBV19 and TRBJ2-1; TRBD2 is a possible D gene (6 bases). V was clipped by 2 bases and J by 3 bases, with 8 bases between them. Germline assignment: CDR1 LNHDA and CDR2 SQIVND (reference sequence). The CDR3 has 14 residues.

This clonotype was picked up many times. The chain has TRBV5-1 and TRBJ1-6; possibly TRBD1 for D (6 bases). Per the germline V gene, CDR1 is SGHRS and CDR2 is YFSETQ. The germline V and J ends were trimmed by 4 bases and 0 bases, with 14 bases remaining between them. The CDR3 spans 17 residues. This CDR3 reads CASSRQEASSYNSPLHF. The DNA of the CDR3 is TGCGCCAGCAGCAGACAGGAGGCGAGCTCCTATAATTCACCCCTCCACTTT. Full variable domain (missing parts from reference TRBV5-1 and TRBJ1-6): KAGVTQTPRYLIKTRGQQVTLSCSPISGHRSVSWYQQTPGQGLQFLFEYFSETQRNKGNFPGRFSGRQFSNSRSEMNVSTLELGDSALYLCASSRQEASSYNSPLHFGNGTRLTVT.

This clonotype has just a few counts. This rearrangement joins TRBV10-3 to TRBJ2-5, with TRBD1 identical over 7 bases. Germline lookup yields CDR1 ENHRY and CDR2 SYGVKD. The CDR3 contains 14 residues. Trimming cost V 5 bases and J 2 bases; bases outside gene matches: 5. This CDR3 is CAISPGQSQETQYF. CDR3 sequence (DNA): TGTGCCATCAGTCCGGGACAGAGTCAAGAGACCCAGTACTTC.

The chain employs TRBV25-1 and TRBJ1-3, with D maybe TRBD1 (6 bases). Germline CDR1 MGHDK, CDR2 SYGVNS. Trimming shortened V by 2 bases and J by 3 bases, and 14 bases separated the two germline ends. The CDR3 totals 16 residues. CDR3 DNA: TGTGCCAGCAGTGAACATCAGGGGTTCAGTGGAAACACCATATATTTT. It specifies CASSEHQGFSGNTIYF. The full variable domain, rest sourced from reference TRBV25-1 and TRBJ1-3, is EADIYQTPRYLVIGTGKKITLECSQTMGHDKMYWYQQDPGMELHLIHYSYGVNSTEKGDLSSESTVSRIRTEHFPLTLESARPSHTSQYLCASSEHQGFSGNTIYFGEGSWLTVV.

This clonotype was seen more than once but under ten times. The chain couples TRBV30 to TRBJ1-1; D gene ambiguous. V was trimmed by 0 bases and J by 2 bases, leaving 10 bases between them. The CDR3 consists of 14 residues. Germline V lookup: CDR1 GTSNPN, CDR2 SVGIG (reference sequence). Written as DNA, the CDR3 is TGTGCCTGGAGTGTGTTTAGGGTAAACACTGAAGCTTTCTTT. Translated: CAWSVFRVNTEAFF.

This chain connects TRBV20-1 to TRBJ2-7; possibly TRBD1 for D (6 bases). In germline, CDR1 is DFQATT, CDR2 SNEGSKA (reference sequence). This CDR3 is 13 amino acids long. The V end lost 4 bases, the J end lost 7 bases, and 17 bases lay between the germline ends. CDR3 residues: CSAKDRQGREQYV. CDR3 coding DNA: TGCAGTGCTAAGGACCGTCAGGGGCGAGAGCAGTACGTC.

This clonotype was seen a handful of times. The gene calls are TRBV13 and TRBJ1-2, with D possibly being TRBD1 (6 bases). The CDR3 is 14 amino acids. From germline, CDR1 is PRHDT and CDR2 FYEKMQ (reference sequence). The V gene lost 0 bases and the J gene lost 8 bases, with 13 bases spanning the gap. Here the CDR3 DNA reads TGTGCCAGCAGCTTAGGCACAGGGTTTTGGGGCTACACCTTC. Encoded protein: CASSLGTGFWGYTF.

J is TRBJ2-7 and V is TRBV6-2 or TRBV6-3; D tentatively reads TRBD1 or TRBD2 (5 bases each). This CDR3 comprises 12 residues. Germline assignment: CDR1 MNHEY and CDR2 SVGEGT. Between the trimmed V and J ends, which lost 7 bases and 3 bases, there was a span of 10 bases. The CDR3 protein is CASTRDLYEQYF. In nucleotides, the CDR3 is TGTGCCAGCACCCGGGACCTCTACGAGCAGTACTTC.

The chain combines TRBV20-1 with TRBJ2-1, with D tentatively TRBD2 (6 bases). CDR1 is DFQATT, CDR2 SNEGSKA, per germline (reference sequence). The CDR3 runs to 13 residues. V was pared by 3 bases and J by 8 bases, with 14 bases between. This chain's CDR3 is CSARGSGSHEQFF. Written as DNA, the CDR3 is TGCAGTGCTAGGGGGTCCGGGAGCCATGAGCAGTTCTTC.

The chain recombines TRBV5-1 with TRBJ2-5; D unresolved. V lost 4 bases and J lost 0, with 7 bases in between. Germline V CDR1 and CDR2: SGHRS, YFSETQ. CDR3 length: 13 amino acids. CDR3 in DNA: TGCGCCAGCAGCATCACGTACCAAGAGACCCAGTACTTC. This sequence encodes CASSITYQETQYF.

This rearrangement joins TRBV4-3 to TRBJ2-2; 8 bases line up with TRBD1. This CDR3 has 18 residues. J gave up 6 bases and V 2 bases, and 14 bases lay outside the gene matches. Germline V gives CDR1 LGHNA, CDR2 YSLEER. The CDR3 is CASSQQRQGNFSPGELFF. In DNA, the CDR3 is TGCGCCAGCAGCCAACAGCGACAGGGGAATTTTTCTCCCGGGGAGCTGTTTTTT.

This sequence joins TRBV7-2 and TRBJ2-1; a possible D gene is TRBD1 (7 bases). V was pared by 0 bases and J by 3 bases, with 12 bases between. The CDR3 extends over 16 amino acids. From germline, CDR1 is SGHTA and CDR2 FQGNSA. CDR3 nucleotide sequence: TGTGCCAGCAGCTTAGCGGGGACAGCGGGCTACAATGAGCAGTTCTTC. Translation gives CASSLAGTAGYNEQFF.